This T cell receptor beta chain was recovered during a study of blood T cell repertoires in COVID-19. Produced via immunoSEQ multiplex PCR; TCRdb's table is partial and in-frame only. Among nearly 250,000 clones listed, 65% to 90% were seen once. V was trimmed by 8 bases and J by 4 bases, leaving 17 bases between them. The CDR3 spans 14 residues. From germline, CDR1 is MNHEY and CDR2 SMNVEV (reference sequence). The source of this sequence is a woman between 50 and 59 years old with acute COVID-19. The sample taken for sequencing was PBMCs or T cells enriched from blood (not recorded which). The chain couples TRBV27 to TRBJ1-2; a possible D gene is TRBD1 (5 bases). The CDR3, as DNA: TGTGCCAGCGGGGGGGGACCCCTGGGCTATGGCTACACCTTC. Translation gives CASGGGPLGYGYTF.